The entry that follows covers one T cell receptor beta chain sequence. Its antigen is unidentified. This entry is derived from a study of cytomegalovirus exposure and HLA in healthy donors. Whole-study context: The roughly 100 million unique TCR beta sequences, from roughly 170 million T cells, were found by an earlier analysis. Study conclusions and caveats: In a later analysis, the majority of CMV-associated beta chains seemingly showed HLA restriction. Cytomegalovirus-associated TCR beta chains were listed, numbering 150 to 200.

Both 60 Vbeta primers and 13 Jbeta primers went into the PCR. Here immunoSEQ multiplex PCR was the method, and the copy in TCRdb shows in-frame clones only, minus some. The sample comprises about 150,000 clones, around four fifths of which are singletons, and 13% rests with the top ten. CDR3 size: 17 residues. Per germline, CDR1 SGHAT and CDR2 FQNNGV. Trimming at V came to 4 bases and at J to 4 bases, leaving 8 bases not matched to a gene. Sequencing input: PBMCs. The J gene is TRBJ2-5, the V gene TRBV11-2; 14 positions agree with TRBD2. The sequence was collected from a woman aged 45 to 65 in good health and CMV-seropositive. The CDR3 spells CASSSLFGTSGGETQYF. The CDR3 DNA sequence: TGTGCCAGCAGCTCCCTCTTTGGGACTAGCGGGGGAGAGACCCAGTACTTC.